These T cell receptor beta chains were read from a single sample in a study of beta chain features in type 1 diabetes. Profiled with immunoSEQ multiplex PCR; TCRdb holds only in-frame clones, not every one. There are some 100,000 clones in the sample; approximately 39% occur only once, and 0.065% lies in the top ten. The source material was stem cell memory CD4+ T cells from blood. The source is a woman under 30 in good health. Each CDR3 is given without its conserved first and last residue. Only part of the rows carry a size: once, few, many, or a class if the clone is expanded.

v_call: TRBV28; j_call: TRBJ1-5; clone_size: few; cdr3_aa: ASSWDRRYNQPQH
v_call: TRBV4-2; j_call: TRBJ2-1; clone_size: few; cdr3_aa: ASSQYIRGGKYNEQF
v_call: TRBV7-9; j_call: TRBJ2-2; clone_size: .; cdr3_aa: ASSLKNRGPGELF
v_call: TRBV5-4; j_call: TRBJ1-1; clone_size: .; cdr3_aa: ASSPRGQTGRHRISEAF
v_call: TRBV29-1; j_call: TRBJ1-4; clone_size: .; cdr3_aa: SVKKNRHNEKLF
v_call: TRBV14; j_call: TRBJ2-4; clone_size: .; cdr3_aa: ASSQDLGGTKNIQY
v_call: TRBV18; j_call: TRBJ2-7; clone_size: .; cdr3_aa: ASSPLDRASEQY
v_call: TRBV6-6; j_call: TRBJ1-1; clone_size: .; cdr3_aa: ASSYPRQVATEAF
v_call: TRBV29-1; j_call: TRBJ2-1; clone_size: .; cdr3_aa: SFSFWREYRNEQF
v_call: TRBV7-2; j_call: TRBJ2-5; clone_size: few; cdr3_aa: ASSLVASGRETQY
v_call: TRBV5-1; j_call: TRBJ2-7; clone_size: .; cdr3_aa: ASSFSGSNEQY
v_call: TRBV9; j_call: TRBJ2-3; clone_size: .; cdr3_aa: ASGPGQGPDTQY
v_call: TRBV12-5; j_call: TRBJ1-1; clone_size: .; cdr3_aa: ASGLGPGLAF
v_call: TRBV18; j_call: TRBJ2-7; clone_size: few; cdr3_aa: ASSPGQGAGEQY
v_call: TRBV7-2; j_call: TRBJ2-3; clone_size: few; cdr3_aa: ASTRGFFQDTQY
v_call: TRBV6-6; j_call: TRBJ2-5; clone_size: .; cdr3_aa: ASSIAGSGQETKY
v_call: TRBV28; j_call: TRBJ2-2; clone_size: .; cdr3_aa: ASKLGLALNTGELF
v_call: TRBV18; j_call: TRBJ2-5; clone_size: .; cdr3_aa: ASSPLGSPQETQY
v_call: TRBV30; j_call: TRBJ2-1; clone_size: few; cdr3_aa: AWSVRERYNEQF
v_call: TRBV7-7; j_call: TRBJ2-7; clone_size: .; cdr3_aa: ASSTDRVGEQY
v_call: TRBV27; j_call: TRBJ1-2; clone_size: few; cdr3_aa: ASSLLGTGGDGYT
v_call: TRBV21-1; j_call: TRBJ2-5; clone_size: .; cdr3_aa: ASSTTGYPNTQY